What follows are 22 T cell receptor beta chains derived from one specimen sequenced in a study of blood T cells in healthy people across ages. With a J-beta primer mix and a sample-barcoded 5' primer, a second PCR ran about 7 to 12 cycles. TCRdb itself ran the 5' RACE reads through MiXCR, one entry per CDR3 protein. Here the sample spans about 1,500,000 distinct CDR3 sequences, roughly 28% being singletons. Sequencing used blood. The receptors originated from a woman aged 30 to 39 in good health.

This clonotype was seen a few times. Compared with germline, one end of the junction differs, possibly owing to a read error. The V call is TRBV4-3, the J call TRBJ2-2; 8 nucleotides agree with TRBD2. The CDR3 has 16 residues. Looked up from germline, CDR1 is LGHNA and CDR2 is YSLEER. The CDR3 DNA reads TGCGCTAGCAGCCTATCCCGGTTAGCGGGAAACGGGGAGCTGTTTTTT. It specifies CASSLSRLAGNGELFF.

V is TRBV6-1 and J is TRBJ2-6; no clear D. This CDR3 region has 18 residues. Germline CDR1 is MNHNS and CDR2 is SASEGT. V lost 6 bases, J lost 4 bases, and 22 bases lay in between. The CDR3 loop is CASSVEMVLAAGANVLTF. CDR3 in DNA: TGTGCCAGCAGCGTCGAAATGGTACTGGCTGCCGGGGCCAACGTCCTGACTTTC.

The J gene is TRBJ2-5, the V gene TRBV5-1; no reliable D call. Trimming took off 2 bases at V and 1 base at J, with 9 bases between the two ends. The CDR3 length is 14 residues. The germline V gene has CDR1 SGHRS and CDR2 YFSETQ. In DNA form, the CDR3 reads TGCGCCAGCAGCTTCGGACGGCCCCAAGAGACCCAGTACTTC. This codes for CASSFGRPQETQYF.

The V call is TRBV5-1, the J call TRBJ2-7; D is unresolved. The CDR3 has 14 amino acids. Between the trimmed V and J ends, which lost 4 bases and 3 bases, there was a span of 14 bases. From germline, CDR1 is SGHRS and CDR2 YFSETQ. In DNA, the CDR3 is TGCGCCAGCAGCCCGGACGGAGTAATCTACGAGCAGTACTTC. It specifies CASSPDGVIYEQYF.

This clonotype has more than one count but fewer than ten. The chain has TRBV28 and TRBJ2-1, with D possibly matching TRBD1 (8 bases). V lost 6 bases and J lost 7, with 16 bases in between. CDR3 length equals 14 residues. CDR1 MDHEN and CDR2 SYDVKM come from the germline V gene. CDR3 sequence reads: CASSGNRGGNEQFF. DNA of the CDR3: TGTGCCAGCAGCGGCAACAGGGGGGGGAATGAGCAGTTCTTC.

There are many counts of this clonotype. J is TRBJ2-7 and V is TRBV11-2; D is perhaps TRBD1 or TRBD2 (6 bases each). Germline V CDR1 and CDR2: SGHAT, FQNNGV. The CDR3 extends over 17 amino acids. The V gene lost 5 bases and the J gene lost 1 base, with 21 bases spanning the gap. The CDR3: CASSRTSGRGTSYEQYF. In nucleotides, the CDR3 is TGTGCCAGCAGCCGAACCTCGGGAAGGGGGACTTCCTACGAGCAGTACTTC.

This clonotype was observed a handful of times. The chain links TRBV7-2 to TRBJ2-5, with D possibly being TRBD1 (6 bases). V lost 5 bases to trimming and J lost 3 bases, with 13 bases between them. This CDR3 has 14 residues. Germline V gene sequence: CDR1 SGHTA, CDR2 FQGNSA. The CDR3 bases are TGTGCCAGCAGCCGTACAGGGATAGAAGAGACCCAGTACTTC. Translation gives CASSRTGIEETQYF.

This clonotype was detected many times. The V call is TRBV29-1, the J call TRBJ2-7, with 8 bases matching TRBD2. The V gene end was trimmed by 5 bases and the J gene end by 4 bases; junction bases not matched to a gene: 10. The CDR3 length is 14 residues. Germline V gives CDR1 SQVTM, CDR2 ANQGSEA. CDR3 sequence: CSVLSSGSRYEQYF. The CDR3 DNA is TGCAGCGTTCTCTCCAGCGGGAGTCGGTACGAGCAGTACTTC.

There are many counts of this clonotype. CDR3 coding DNA: TGTGCCAGCAGTTTTTCGGGAAATCAGCCCCAGCATTTT. It translates to CASSFSGNQPQHF. The gene calls are TRBV12-3 or TRBV12-4 and TRBJ1-5; the D is unclear. Trimming stripped 3 bases from V and 4 bases from J, with 7 bases between. The CDR3 has 13 residues.

Notes on this clonotype: An end of the junction differs from the germline gene, which may be a read error. This rearrangement joins TRBV5-1 to TRBJ2-5; no definite D call. The CDR3 runs to 13 residues. Germline loops: CDR1 SGHRS, CDR2 YFSETQ. The CDR3, as DNA: TGCGCCAACAGCTTGGTGTTAGGAGAGACCCAGTACTTC. Amino acids: CANSLVLGETQYF.

This clonotype has more than one count but fewer than ten. V and J are TRBV20-1 and TRBJ2-7, with TRBD2 identical over 9 bases. Germline V gene sequence: CDR1 DFQATT, CDR2 SNEGSKA (reference sequence). Trimming removed 3 bases from V and 3 bases from J; junction bases left unmatched: 12. The CDR3 consists of 16 residues. The CDR3, as DNA: TGCAGTGCTAGCGGCTCTAGCGGGGATTCCTACTACGAGCAGTACTTC. It codes for CSASGSSGDSYYEQYF.

The genes are TRBV4-3 and TRBJ1-2, with D hard to call. Trimming took off 6 bases at V and 3 bases at J, with 8 bases between the two ends. Per the germline V gene, CDR1 is LGHNA and CDR2 is YSLEER. The CDR3 totals 12 residues. The CDR3 loop is CASRTDDYGYTF. Written as DNA, the CDR3 is TGCGCCAGCAGAACTGACGACTATGGCTACACCTTC.

This clonotype came up once. CDR3 sequence: CASSVRDRSSYNEQFF. CDR3 nucleotide sequence: TGTGCCAGCAGCGTACGCGACAGGAGCTCCTACAATGAGCAGTTCTTC. The chain carries TRBV9 and TRBJ2-1; tentatively, D is TRBD1 (6 bases). Germline CDR1 SGDLS, CDR2 YYNGEE. CDR3 length: 16 amino acids. The V and J ends lost 1 base and 0 bases respectively, with 11 bases between them.

In nucleotides, the CDR3 is TGTGCCAGCAGCTCCGGGGGGGGCGGGGAAGGTGGCTACACCTTC. This translates into CASSSGGGGEGGYTF. V is TRBV7-2 and J is TRBJ1-2; possible D gene TRBD1, 6 bases. The CDR3 is 15 residues long. Trimming took 4 bases from V and 7 from J, leaving 19 bases between them. Germline V gives CDR1 SGHTA, CDR2 FQGNSA.

V gene TRBV25-1 combines with J gene TRBJ1-2; D is perhaps TRBD1 (6 bases). Germline V gene data show CDR1 as MGHDK and CDR2 as SYGVNS. The CDR3 contains 16 residues. V dropped 3 bases and J dropped 6 bases, with 20 bases sitting between them. This CDR3 reads CASSDSHFGQYDGYTF. CDR3 in DNA: TGTGCCAGCAGTGATTCACACTTCGGACAGTACGATGGCTACACCTTC.

The chain carries TRBV28 and TRBJ2-1; D unresolved. Germline V gene sequence: CDR1 MDHEN, CDR2 SYDVKM. V was pared by 4 bases and J by 3 bases, with 10 bases between. The CDR3 runs 14 residues. CDR3 in amino acids: CASSSPRLYNEQFF. The CDR3 DNA is TGTGCCAGCAGTTCCCCCAGGCTCTACAATGAGCAGTTCTTC.

To note about this clonotype: A read error may account for a junction end that differs from germline. The rearrangement joins TRBV4-1 to TRBJ2-5; D perhaps matches TRBD1 (6 bases). The CDR3 consists of 14 residues. Germline lookup yields CDR1 MGHRA and CDR2 YSYEKL. CDR3 coding DNA: TGCGCCAGCAGCCTAACAGGGTACCAAGAGGCCCAGTACTTC. Translating gives CASSLTGYQEAQYF.

The chain combines TRBV27 with TRBJ1-5; D gene unclear. Trimming pared 2 bases from V and 7 bases from J, leaving 12 bases between. Germline assignment: CDR1 MNHEY and CDR2 SMNVEV (reference sequence). The CDR3 is made up of 14 amino acids. The CDR3 coding sequence is TGTGCCAGCAGTTTACTGTGGGCGGGACAGCCCCAGCATTTT. It codes for CASSLLWAGQPQHF.

This chain uses TRBV30 with TRBJ2-3; the match to TRBD2 covers 14 bases. J gave up 4 bases and V 3 bases, and 3 bases lay outside the gene matches. The CDR3 runs to 15 residues. Germline CDR1 and CDR2: GTSNPN and SVGIG (reference sequence). The DNA for the CDR3 is TGTGCCTGGAGCCTGGGACTAGCGGGGGCAGATACGCAGTATTTT. It encodes CAWSLGLAGADTQYF.

The chain has TRBV4-1 and TRBJ2-1, with a weak D call TRBD2 (6 bases). The V and J ends lost 1 base and 3 bases respectively, with 10 bases between them. This CDR3 spans 15 amino acids. Per the germline V gene, CDR1 is MGHRA and CDR2 is YSYEKL. CDR3 DNA sequence: TGCGCCAGCAGCCAAGGCCGGGGGATCTACAATGAGCAGTTCTTC. Amino acid sequence: CASSQGRGIYNEQFF.

The chain uses TRBV7-9 and TRBJ1-2; 12 bases match TRBD1. The CDR3 is 14 amino acids. The ends lost 7 bases at V and 8 bases at J; junction bases unmatched: 8. Germline lookup yields CDR1 SEHNR and CDR2 FQNEAQ (reference sequence). Here the CDR3 DNA reads TGTGCCAGCAACCCGGGACAGGGGGCGAGCGGCTACACCTTC. Translation gives CASNPGQGASGYTF. The whole variable domain, filled in from reference TRBV7-9 and TRBJ1-2, reads DTGVSQNPRHKITKRGQNVTFRCDPISEHNRLYWYRQTLGQGPEFLTYFQNEAQLEKSRLLSDRFSAERPKGSFSTLEIQRTEQGDSAMYLCASNPGQGASGYTFGSGTRLTVV.

Only a few counts were recorded for this clonotype. CDR3 DNA: TGTGCCAGCAGCTTCGGGCAGGTACATGGCTACACCTTC. Its translation is CASSFGQVHGYTF. This sequence joins TRBV7-9 and TRBJ1-2, with D unresolved. The V end was cut by 3 bases, the J end by 6 bases, with 11 bases between. From germline, CDR1 is SEHNR and CDR2 FQNEAQ (reference sequence). This CDR3 region has 13 residues.